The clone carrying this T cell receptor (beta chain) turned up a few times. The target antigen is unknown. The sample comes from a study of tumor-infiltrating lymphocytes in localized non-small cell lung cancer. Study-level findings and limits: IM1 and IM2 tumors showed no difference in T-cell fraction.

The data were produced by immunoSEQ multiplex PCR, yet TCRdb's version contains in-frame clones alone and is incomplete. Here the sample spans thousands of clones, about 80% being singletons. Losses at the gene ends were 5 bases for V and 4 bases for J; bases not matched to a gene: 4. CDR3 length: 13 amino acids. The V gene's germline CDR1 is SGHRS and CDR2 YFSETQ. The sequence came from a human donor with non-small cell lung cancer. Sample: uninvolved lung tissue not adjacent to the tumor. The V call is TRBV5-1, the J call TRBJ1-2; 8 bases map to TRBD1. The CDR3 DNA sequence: TGCGCCAGCAGAGGGACAGGACGCTATGGCTACACCTTC. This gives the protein CASRGTGRYGYTF. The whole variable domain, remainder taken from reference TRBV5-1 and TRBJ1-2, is KAGVTQTPRYLIKTRGQQVTLSCSPISGHRSVSWYQQTPGQGLQFLFEYFSETQRNKGNFPGRFSGRQFSNSRSEMNVSTLELGDSALYLCASRGTGRYGYTFGSGTRLTVV.